The rows below give T cell receptor beta chains drawn from one sample of a study of cytomegalovirus exposure and HLA in healthy donors. This table comes from immunoSEQ multiplex PCR, and its TCRdb copy is limited to in-frame clones, with some not included. The repertoire holds approximately 190,000 clones, with almost 85% as singletons. Sequenced sample: PBMCs. These receptors were obtained from a boy aged 5-17 years in good health and CMV-seronegative. The CDR3 runs from the conserved cysteine through the conserved F or W. The D gene is left open where the match is weak. Rows may omit the clone size; those that give it use once, few, many or a size class.

>TRBV5-1|TRBD1|TRBJ1-6|once
CASSTRTGTYNSPLHF
TGCGCCAGCAGCACACGGACAGGTACCTATAATTCACCCCTCCACTTT
>TRBV5-1|NA|TRBJ1-1|NA
CASSLQGIGNTEAFF
TGCGCCAGCAGTCTGCAGGGCATCGGAAACACTGAAGCTTTCTTT
>TRBV10-3|NA|TRBJ2-7|NA
CAISGGPYEQYF
TGTGCCATCAGTGGAGGCCCCTACGAGCAGTACTTC
>TRBV30|NA|TRBJ2-2|NA
CAWSVVAPNTGELFF
TGTGCCTGGAGTGTCGTGGCTCCCAACACCGGGGAGCTGTTTTTT
>TRBV18|NA|TRBJ1-1|NA
CASSPLIYTEAFF
TGTGCCAGCTCACCCTTAATTTACACTGAAGCTTTCTTT
>TRBV9|TRBD1|TRBJ2-7|NA
CASSIGQGLYEQYF
TGTGCCAGCAGCATCGGACAGGGCCTCTACGAGCAGTACTTC
>TRBV6-1|NA|TRBJ1-2|NA
CASSEVGGGDGYTF
TGTGCCAGCAGTGAAGTGGGCGGGGGCGATGGCTACACCTTC
>TRBV5-1|NA|TRBJ2-7|NA
CASSRLGNEQYF
TGCGCCAGCAGCCGCCTCGGGAACGAGCAGTACTTC
>TRBV7-2|TRBD1|TRBJ1-2|NA
CASSLARGTGDGYTF
TGTGCCAGCAGCTTAGCCCGCGGGACAGGAGATGGCTACACCTTC
>TRBV4-1|NA|TRBJ1-6|once
CASSQQGFAPLHF
TGCGCCAGCAGCCAACAGGGTTTTGCACCCCTCCACTTT
>TRBV6-1|TRBD1|TRBJ1-3|NA
CASSAVQGAIGNTIYF
TGTGCCAGCAGTGCCGTACAGGGGGCGATTGGAAACACCATATATTTT
>TRBV9|NA|TRBJ1-1|NA
CASSVSTVTEAFF
TGTGCCAGCAGCGTTTCTACGGTCACTGAAGCTTTCTTT
>TRBV7-2|TRBD2|TRBJ2-7|NA
CASSFSGMGRDEQYF
TGTGCCAGCAGCTTTAGCGGGATGGGACGTGACGAGCAGTACTTC
>TRBV5-4|NA|TRBJ2-2|few
CASGQRAPNTGELFF
TGTGCCAGCGGGCAAAGAGCCCCGAACACCGGGGAGCTGTTTTTT
>TRBV28|TRBD1|TRBJ1-4|once
CASSLKQGQGDNYEKLFF
TGTGCCAGCAGCCTGAAACAGGGGCAGGGGGACAATTATGAAAAACTGTTTTTT
>TRBV29-1|NA|TRBJ1-2|NA
CSVDRSRDASTPYYGYTF
TGCAGCGTTGATCGAAGCAGAGATGCCTCGACTCCCTACTATGGCTACACCTTC
>TRBV27|NA|TRBJ1-4|NA
CASSFYRAVGEKLFF
TGTGCCAGCAGTTTCTACAGGGCCGTAGGTGAAAAACTGTTTTTT
>TRBV7-2|NA|TRBJ2-7|NA
CASSFRLTYEQYF
TGTGCCAGCAGCTTTCGACTAACCTACGAGCAGTACTTC
>TRBV19|NA|TRBJ2-7|NA
CASSIDGFEYEQYF
TGTGCCAGTAGTATAGACGGGTTCGAGTACGAGCAGTACTTC